These T cell receptor beta chains were read from a single sample in a study of CD8 T cells in ankylosing spondylitis. TCRdb analysed the 5' RACE reads with MiXCR anew, one entry per CDR3 protein. The data contain roughly 35,000 distinct CDR3 sequences, 10% to 15% of them singletons. The specimen sequenced was synovial fluid, either unsorted or a sorted T cell fraction (not recorded which). The receptors here all came from a male donor with ankylosing spondylitis. Both conserved end residues are part of each CDR3. The D gene is left open where the match is weak. A clone size is listed for some rows: how often the clone was seen (once, few, many), or a class if it is expanded.

>TRBV29-1|TRBJ2-7|NA|few
CSVAARRSYEQYF
TGCAGCGTTGCAGCCCGACGATCCTACGAGCAGTACTTC
>TRBV3-1|TRBJ1-2|TRBD1|few
CASSLGTGKYGYTF
TGTGCCAGCAGCCTCGGGACAGGGAAGTATGGCTACACCTTC
>TRBV7-9|TRBJ2-3|NA|NA
CASSLVQGRFTDTQYF
TGTGCCAGCAGCTTAGTGCAGGGCCGATTCACAGATACGCAGTATTTT
>TRBV7-9|TRBJ2-3|TRBD2|NA
CASSPLLAGVTDTQYF
TGTGCCAGCAGCCCTCTGCTAGCGGGAGTTACAGATACGCAGTATTTT
>TRBV5-1|TRBJ1-1|NA|NA
CASSLAGLIYVMNTEAFF
TGCGCCAGCAGCTTGGCGGGGCTAATCTACGTGATGAACACTGAAGCTTTCTTT
>TRBV15|TRBJ2-1|TRBD2|many
CATSRDSGGANEQFF
TGTGCCACCAGCAGAGATAGCGGGGGGGCCAATGAGCAGTTCTTC
>TRBV20-1|TRBJ1-6|NA|few
CSASSHYNSPLHF
TGCAGTGCTTCCAGTCACTATAATTCACCCCTCCACTTT
>TRBV10-1|TRBJ2-5|NA|NA
CASSESGEVETQYF
TGCGCCAGCAGTGAATCGGGAGAGGTAGAGACCCAGTACTTC
>TRBV20-1|TRBJ1-2|NA|NA
CSAIKWSYGYTF
TGCAGTGCTATAAAGTGGAGTTATGGCTACACCTTC
>TRBV11-2|TRBJ2-7|NA|NA
CASSLGLGRLYEQYF
TGTGCCAGCAGCTTAGGGTTGGGTAGACTCTACGAGCAGTACTTC
>TRBV5-6|TRBJ2-3|TRBD2|many
CASSSTSGGPDTQYF
TGTGCCAGCAGCTCGACTAGCGGGGGGCCAGATACGCAGTATTTT
>TRBV5-1|TRBJ2-1|TRBD2|NA
CASRGDTSGYNEQFF
TGCGCCAGCAGGGGGGATACTAGCGGATACAATGAGCAGTTCTTC
>TRBV11-2|TRBJ2-1|NA|many
CASSFGYNEQFF
TGTGCCAGCAGCTTCGGGTACAATGAGCAGTTCTTC
>TRBV6-5|TRBJ2-7|NA|few
CASSYTLSGSYEQYF
TGTGCCAGCAGTTATACCCTGTCGGGCTCCTACGAGCAGTACTTC
>TRBV4-2|TRBJ2-7|TRBD1|NA
CASSQNRGSSYEQYF
TGTGCCAGCAGCCAAAACAGGGGGAGCTCCTACGAGCAGTACTTC
>TRBV7-3|TRBJ1-2|TRBD1|many
CASSPTGGSGYTF
TGTGCCAGCAGCCCTACAGGGGGCTCTGGCTACACCTTC
>TRBV4-3|TRBJ2-1|NA|few
CASSQGRTGFSYNEQFF
TGCGCCAGCAGCCAAGGCCGGACGGGGTTTTCCTACAATGAGCAGTTCTTC
>TRBV6-2/TRBV6-3|TRBJ1-2|NA|few
CASFRRFGGTPTVNYGYTF
TGTGCCAGCTTTCGTCGCTTTGGCGGAACTCCGACCGTTAACTATGGCTACACCTTC
>TRBV7-8|TRBJ2-3|TRBD2|few
CASSVLGGGGGFTDTQYF
TGTGCCAGCAGCGTTTTAGGAGGCGGGGGGGGATTCACAGATACGCAGTATTTT
>TRBV6-2/TRBV6-3|TRBJ2-3|TRBD1|many
CASSYAPGQGADTQYF
TGTGCCAGCAGTTACGCCCCGGGACAGGGGGCAGATACGCAGTATTTT
>TRBV5-1|TRBJ2-5|TRBD1|few
CASSVDGTGYGETQYF
TGCGCCAGCAGCGTCGACGGGACAGGGTATGGAGAGACCCAGTACTTC
>TRBV4-3|TRBJ2-3|TRBD2|few
CASKEGVAGNTDTQYF
TGCGCCAGCAAGGAGGGAGTAGCGGGGAACACAGATACGCAGTATTTT
>TRBV7-9|TRBJ2-7|TRBD1|many
CASSGRDSPYEQYF
TGTGCCAGCAGCGGACGGGACAGTCCCTACGAGCAGTACTTC
>TRBV7-9|TRBJ2-5|TRBD2|few
CASSLGSGRTQETQYF
TGTGCCAGCAGCTTAGGAAGCGGGAGGACTCAAGAGACCCAGTACTTC
>TRBV7-9|TRBJ2-5|NA|NA
CASTPPDGQETQYF
TGTGCCAGCACCCCCCCGGACGGACAAGAGACCCAGTACTTC
>TRBV20-1|TRBJ2-7|NA|NA
CSAGPTPAGWYEQYF
TGCAGTGCTGGACCAACCCCAGCAGGCTGGTACGAGCAGTACTTC
>TRBV20-1|TRBJ2-1|TRBD1|NA
CSARAVLQGIRNEQFF
TGCAGTGCTAGAGCGGTGTTACAGGGGATTCGAAATGAGCAGTTCTTC
>TRBV29-1|TRBJ2-7|NA|many
CSVGERSYEQYF
TGCAGCGTTGGAGAGAGGTCCTACGAGCAGTACTTC